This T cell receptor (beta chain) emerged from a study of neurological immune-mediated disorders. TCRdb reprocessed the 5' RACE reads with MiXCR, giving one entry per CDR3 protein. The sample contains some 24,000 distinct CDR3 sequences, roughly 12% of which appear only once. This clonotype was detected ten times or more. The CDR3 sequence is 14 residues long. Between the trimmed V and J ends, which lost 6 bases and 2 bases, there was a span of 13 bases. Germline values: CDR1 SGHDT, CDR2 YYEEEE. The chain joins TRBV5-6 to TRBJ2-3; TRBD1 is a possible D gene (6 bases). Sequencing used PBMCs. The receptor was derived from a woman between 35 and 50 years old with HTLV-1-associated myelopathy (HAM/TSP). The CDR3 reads CASNTQGYTDTQYF. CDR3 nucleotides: TGTGCCAGCAATACCCAGGGGTACACAGATACGCAGTATTTT.